A single sample gave rise to the 10 T cell receptor beta chains below, sequenced in a study of OX40 agonist ivuxolimab in advanced cancers. Method: immunoSEQ multiplex PCR; TCRdb's copy keeps in-frame clones and lacks some. The table lists approximately 69,000 clones, over 90% of them singletons. This sample comprised CD4+ or CD8+ T cells sorted from blood, obtained in a trial of the OX40 agonist ivuxolimab. These receptor sequences come from an adult with an advanced solid tumor such as melanoma, head and neck, liver or kidney cancer.

J is TRBJ1-2 and V is TRBV6-5; D possibly corresponds to TRBD1 (5 bases). This CDR3 spans 13 amino acids. Germline-derived CDR1 and CDR2 are MNHEY and SVGAGI. Deletions cut 5 bases from V and 7 bases from J, with 14 bases between. The CDR3 nucleotides read TGTGCCAGCAGTCGGGACCCGGAATTTGGCTACACCTTC. It encodes CASSRDPEFGYTF.

The genes are TRBV6-5 and TRBJ1-1; a possible D gene is TRBD1 (5 bases). CDR3 length: 15 residues. The germline V gene has CDR1 MNHEY and CDR2 SVGAGI. V lost 0 bases and J 4 bases, leaving 12 bases between the germline ends. In DNA, the CDR3 is TGTGCCAGCAGTTACTCGAAGGGCGGGGGCACTGAAGCTTTCTTT. Translated, it gives CASSYSKGGGTEAFF.

The CDR3 region is CASSPIAGSSYEQYF. In nucleotides, the CDR3 is TGTGCCAGCAGCCCAATAGCTGGAAGCTCCTACGAGCAGTACTTC. The V call is TRBV4-2, the J call TRBJ2-7; no firm D call. The V end was cut by 4 bases, the J end by 0 bases, with 13 bases between. This CDR3 has 15 residues. In germline, CDR1 is LGHNA, CDR2 YNFKEQ.

The V call is TRBV27, the J call TRBJ1-1; TRBD1 might be the D (6 bases). The CDR3 sequence is 14 residues long. Germline V CDR1 and CDR2: MNHEY, SMNVEV (reference sequence). Deletions cut 5 bases from V and 1 base from J, with 11 bases between. The CDR3 spells CASSLGQWNTEAFF. The DNA of the CDR3 is TGTGCCAGCAGTCTAGGACAGTGGAACACTGAAGCTTTCTTT.

The chain carries TRBV7-8 and TRBJ2-7; D gene uncertain. The V and J ends lost 1 base and 3 bases respectively, with 4 bases between them. CDR3 length: 12 residues. Germline assignment: CDR1 SGHVS and CDR2 FQNEAQ. The DNA of the CDR3 is TGTGCCAGCAGCTTAGTTAGCTACGAGCAGTACTTC. Translation gives CASSLVSYEQYF.

V and J are TRBV19 and TRBJ2-7, with 10 bases aligning to TRBD1. CDR1 and CDR2 from the germline V gene are LNHDA and SQIVND (reference sequence). This CDR3 spans 15 amino acids. After removal of 7 bases from V and 5 bases from J, the junction contained 11 bases not matched to a gene. CDR3 nucleotide sequence: TGTGCCAGTACCCTCGGGACAGGGGTGTTGGACGAGCAGTACTTC. Its translation is CASTLGTGVLDEQYF.

This rearrangement joins TRBV4-3 to TRBJ1-3; D is possibly TRBD1 (5 bases). Germline lookup yields CDR1 LGHNA and CDR2 YSLEER. V was pared by 1 base and J by 3 bases, with 10 bases between. The CDR3 length is 15 residues. CDR3 protein: CASSQGAGSGNTIYF. In DNA form, the CDR3 reads TGCGCCAGCAGCCAAGGCGCAGGGAGTGGAAACACCATATATTTT.

The genes are TRBV21-1 and TRBJ2-7; whether TRBD1, the table's D call, matches the DNA was not checked. TRBV21-1 is listed as a pseudogene. The CDR3 covers 16 residues. CDR3 DNA sequence: TGTGCCAGCAGTGTTACGGGACAGCGTTTCTCCTACGAGCAGTACTTC. It yields the protein CASSVTGQRFSYEQYF.

The rearrangement links TRBV27 to TRBJ2-7; 8 nucleotides match TRBD2. The length of the CDR3 is 14 residues. CDR1 and CDR2 (germline): MNHEY, SMNVEV (reference sequence). V shed 5 bases, J shed 4 bases, and the junction held 7 bases outside the gene matches. The DNA for the CDR3 is TGTGCCAGCAGTCCCCGGACTAGCCGGTACGAGCAGTACTTC. Protein product: CASSPRTSRYEQYF.

The V and J genes are TRBV4-3 and TRBJ2-2; 12 bases line up with TRBD2. The V gene end was trimmed by 1 base and the J gene end by 5 bases; junction bases not matched to a gene: 5. Germline V gene data show CDR1 as LGHNA and CDR2 as YSLEER. The CDR3 loop spans 17 amino acids. For the CDR3, the DNA is TGCGCCAGCAGCCAAGGACTAGCGGGAGAGGATACCGGGGAGCTGTTTTTT. Translated, it gives CASSQGLAGEDTGELFF.